Shown below are 5 T cell receptor beta chains from a single sample sequenced in a study of blood T cell repertoires in COVID-19. The repertoire was sequenced with immunoSEQ multiplex PCR; TCRdb's copy has only in-frame clones and lacks some. This sample has about 150,000 clones; 75% to 90% occur once, and the top ten carry 2.2%. Sequenced input: peripheral blood. The receptors originated from a man in his 70s with acute or convalescent COVID-19.

The gene calls are TRBV28 and TRBJ1-6, with 9 bases identical to TRBD1. CDR3 length equals 20 residues. V was clipped by 7 bases and J by 1 base; unmatched bases: 17. CDR1 and CDR2 (germline): MDHEN, SYDVKM. CDR3 sequence reads: CASNPWKQTGGRSYNSPLHF. The CDR3 DNA is TGTGCCAGCAACCCGTGGAAACAGACAGGGGGGCGATCCTATAATTCACCCCTCCACTTT.

The rearrangement uses TRBV21-1 and TRBJ2-6; the D call of TRBD1 is as the table states it, not checked on the DNA. TRBV21-1 has pseudogene status. This CDR3 spans 20 amino acids. CDR3 bases: TGTGCCAGCAGCCGACCGTTAACAGGGGGCGAGTTTACTGGGGCCAACGTCCTGACTTTC. Protein sequence: CASSRPLTGGEFTGANVLTF.

The chain employs TRBV13 and TRBJ1-3; the D is unclear. The V end lost 8 bases, the J end lost 2 bases, and 22 bases lay between the germline ends. Per the germline V gene, CDR1 is PRHDT and CDR2 is FYEKMQ (reference sequence). This CDR3 contains 17 residues. CDR3 bases: TGTGCCAGCTGCCGAAATTTTCCACAGTACACTGGAAACACCATATATTTT. Protein product: CASCRNFPQYTGNTIYF.

V usage is TRBV11-2 and J usage is TRBJ2-7, with D maybe TRBD2 (5 bases). The CDR3 runs to 12 residues. Germline CDR1 is SGHAT and CDR2 is FQNNGV. Trimming stripped 8 bases from V and 2 bases from J, with 10 bases between. The CDR3 here is CASGSAAYEQYF. The CDR3 DNA reads as TGTGCCAGCGGTAGCGCCGCCTACGAGCAGTACTTC.

The V call is TRBV28, the J call TRBJ2-1; TRBD1 matches at 8 bases. CDR3 length equals 14 residues. Trimming at V came to 9 bases and at J to 6 bases, leaving 10 bases not matched to a gene. The germline V gene has CDR1 MDHEN and CDR2 SYDVKM. For the CDR3, the DNA is TGTGCCAGTATGAGACAGGGGTTATTCAATGAGCAGTTCTTC. This encodes CASMRQGLFNEQFF.